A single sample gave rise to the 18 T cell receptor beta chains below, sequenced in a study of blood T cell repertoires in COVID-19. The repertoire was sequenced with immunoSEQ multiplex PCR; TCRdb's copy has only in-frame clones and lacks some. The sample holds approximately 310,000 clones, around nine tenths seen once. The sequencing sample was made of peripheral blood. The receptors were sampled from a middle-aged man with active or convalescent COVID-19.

DNA of the CDR3: TGTGCCATCAGTGAGTCGATGAAACAGGGGATTTCACCCCTCCACTTT. This sequence encodes CAISESMKQGISPLHF. This chain links TRBV10-3 with TRBJ1-6; 7 nucleotides agree with TRBD1. After removal of 0 bases from V and 9 bases from J, the junction contained 8 bases not matched to a gene. The CDR3 runs to 16 residues. Germline V gene sequence: CDR1 ENHRY, CDR2 SYGVKD.

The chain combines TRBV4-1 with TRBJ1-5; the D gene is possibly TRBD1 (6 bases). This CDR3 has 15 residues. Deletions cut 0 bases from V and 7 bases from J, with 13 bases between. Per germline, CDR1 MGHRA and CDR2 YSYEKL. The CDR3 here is CASSQDGQLPQPQHF. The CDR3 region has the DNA TGCGCCAGCAGCCAAGATGGACAGCTACCACAGCCCCAGCATTTT.

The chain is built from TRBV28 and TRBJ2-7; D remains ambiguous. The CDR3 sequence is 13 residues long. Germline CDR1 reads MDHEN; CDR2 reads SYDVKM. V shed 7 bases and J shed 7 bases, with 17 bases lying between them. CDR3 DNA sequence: TGTGCCAGCACCCCACCGGGTGTGTGGGAGCAGTACTTC. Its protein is CASTPPGVWEQYF.

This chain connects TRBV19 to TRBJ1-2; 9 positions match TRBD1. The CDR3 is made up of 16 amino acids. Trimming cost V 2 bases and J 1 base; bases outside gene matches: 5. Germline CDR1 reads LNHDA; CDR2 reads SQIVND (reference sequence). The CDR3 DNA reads TGTGCCAGTAGTATACCTGGGGACAGGGATAACTATGGCTACACCTTC. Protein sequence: CASSIPGDRDNYGYTF.

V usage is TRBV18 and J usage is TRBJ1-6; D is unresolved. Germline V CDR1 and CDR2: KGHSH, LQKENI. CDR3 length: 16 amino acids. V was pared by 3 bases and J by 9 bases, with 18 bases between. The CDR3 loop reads CASSPFPPSGSSPLHF. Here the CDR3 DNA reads TGTGCCAGCTCACCCTTCCCCCCGAGTGGGAGTTCACCCCTCCACTTT.

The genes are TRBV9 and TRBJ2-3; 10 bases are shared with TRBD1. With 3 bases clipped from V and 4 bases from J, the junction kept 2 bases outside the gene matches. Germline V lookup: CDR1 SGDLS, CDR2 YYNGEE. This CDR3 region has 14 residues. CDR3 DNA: TGTGCCAGCAGCGAGACAGGGGGCGCAGATACGCAGTATTTT. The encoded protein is CASSETGGADTQYF.

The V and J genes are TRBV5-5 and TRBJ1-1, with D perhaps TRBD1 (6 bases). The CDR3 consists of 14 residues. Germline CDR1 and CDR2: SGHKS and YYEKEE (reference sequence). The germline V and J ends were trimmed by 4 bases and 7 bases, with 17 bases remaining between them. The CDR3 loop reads CASSILTGFVEAFF. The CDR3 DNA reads TGTGCCAGCAGCATCCTAACAGGGTTTGTTGAAGCTTTCTTT.

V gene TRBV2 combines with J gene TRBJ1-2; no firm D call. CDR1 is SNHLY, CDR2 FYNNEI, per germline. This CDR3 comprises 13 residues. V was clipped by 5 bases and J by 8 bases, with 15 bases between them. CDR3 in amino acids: CASSPLMHQGYTF. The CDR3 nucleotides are TGTGCCAGCAGTCCATTGATGCATCAGGGCTACACCTTC.

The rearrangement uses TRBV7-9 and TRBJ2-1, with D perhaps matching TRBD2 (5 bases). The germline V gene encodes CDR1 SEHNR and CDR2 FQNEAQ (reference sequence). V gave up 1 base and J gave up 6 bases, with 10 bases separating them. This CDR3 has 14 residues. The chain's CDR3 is CASSLVSGFNEQFF. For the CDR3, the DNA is TGTGCCAGCAGCTTAGTGTCGGGGTTCAATGAGCAGTTCTTC.

This chain's CDR3 is CASSLQGRQFF. For the CDR3, the DNA is TGTGCCAGCAGCTTACAGGGGAGACAGTTCTTC. This rearrangement joins TRBV7-9 to TRBJ2-1; tentatively, D is TRBD1 (6 bases). Germline CDR1 is SEHNR and CDR2 is FQNEAQ (reference sequence). The CDR3 contains 11 residues. Trimming stripped 2 bases from V and 13 bases from J, with 9 bases between.

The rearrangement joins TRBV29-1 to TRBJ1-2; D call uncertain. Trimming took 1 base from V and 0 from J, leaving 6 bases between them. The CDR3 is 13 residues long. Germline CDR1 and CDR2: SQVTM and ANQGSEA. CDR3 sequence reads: CSVEVQPNYGYTF. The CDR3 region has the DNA TGCAGCGTTGAAGTACAGCCTAACTATGGCTACACCTTC.

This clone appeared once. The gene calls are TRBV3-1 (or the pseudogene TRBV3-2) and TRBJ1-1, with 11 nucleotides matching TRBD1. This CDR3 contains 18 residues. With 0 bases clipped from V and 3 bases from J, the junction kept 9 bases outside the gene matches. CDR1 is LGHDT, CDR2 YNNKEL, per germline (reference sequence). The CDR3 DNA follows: TGTGCCAGCAGCCAAGAAGGGACAGGGGGTAATGGGTACACTGAAGCTTTCTTT. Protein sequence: CASSQEGTGGNGYTEAFF.

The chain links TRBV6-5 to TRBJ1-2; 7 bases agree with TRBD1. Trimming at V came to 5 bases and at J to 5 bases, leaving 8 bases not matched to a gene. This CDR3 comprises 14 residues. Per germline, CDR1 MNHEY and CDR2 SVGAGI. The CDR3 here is CASSTDRARYGYTF. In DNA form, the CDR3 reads TGTGCCAGCAGTACCGACAGGGCCAGGTATGGCTACACCTTC.

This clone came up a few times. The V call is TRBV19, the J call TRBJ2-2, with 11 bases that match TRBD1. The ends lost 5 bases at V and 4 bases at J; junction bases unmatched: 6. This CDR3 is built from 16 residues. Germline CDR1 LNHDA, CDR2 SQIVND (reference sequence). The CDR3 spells CASSSLGTGGTGELFF. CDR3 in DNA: TGTGCCAGTAGTTCTCTGGGGACAGGGGGCACCGGGGAGCTGTTTTTT.

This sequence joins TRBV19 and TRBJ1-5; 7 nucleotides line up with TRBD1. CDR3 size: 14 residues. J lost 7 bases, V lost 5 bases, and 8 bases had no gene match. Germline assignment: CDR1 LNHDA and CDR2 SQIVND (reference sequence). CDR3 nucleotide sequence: TGTGCCAGTAGTGAGACAGGGTACGAGCAGCCCCAGCATTTT. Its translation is CASSETGYEQPQHF.

CDR3 sequence (DNA): TGTGCCAGCAGTTGGGACAGCATCTATGGCTACACCTTC. Protein product: CASSWDSIYGYTF. V is TRBV7-2 and J is TRBJ1-2; TRBD1 aligns across 7 bases. Germline V lookup: CDR1 SGHTA, CDR2 FQGNSA. The CDR3 extends over 13 amino acids. V lost 6 bases and J lost 4; bases outside the gene matches: 5.

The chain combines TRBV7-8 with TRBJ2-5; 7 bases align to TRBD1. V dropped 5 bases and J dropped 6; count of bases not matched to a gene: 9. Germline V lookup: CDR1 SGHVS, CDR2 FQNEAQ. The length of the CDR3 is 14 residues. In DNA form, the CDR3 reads TGTGCCAGCAGCCTCGACAGGGAGATAAAGACCCAGTACTTC. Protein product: CASSLDREIKTQYF.

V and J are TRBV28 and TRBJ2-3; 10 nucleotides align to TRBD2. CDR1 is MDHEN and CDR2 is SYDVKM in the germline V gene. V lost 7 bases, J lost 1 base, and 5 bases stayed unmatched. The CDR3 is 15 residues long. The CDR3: CASTSLAGGTDTQYF. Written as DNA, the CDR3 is TGTGCCAGCACAAGTCTAGCGGGGGGCACAGATACGCAGTATTTT.